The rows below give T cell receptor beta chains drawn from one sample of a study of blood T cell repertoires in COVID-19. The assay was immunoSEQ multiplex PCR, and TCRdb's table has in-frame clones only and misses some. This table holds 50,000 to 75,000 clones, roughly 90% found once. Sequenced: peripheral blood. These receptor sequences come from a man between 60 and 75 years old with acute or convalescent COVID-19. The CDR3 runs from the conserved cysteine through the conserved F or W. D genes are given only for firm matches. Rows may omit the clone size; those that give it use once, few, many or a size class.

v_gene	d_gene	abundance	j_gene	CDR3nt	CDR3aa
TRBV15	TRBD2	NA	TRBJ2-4	TGTGCCACCAGCAGAGGATTCGTGTTCACTAGCGGGGGTGGTGGAGACATTCAGTACTTC	CATSRGFVFTSGGGGDIQYF
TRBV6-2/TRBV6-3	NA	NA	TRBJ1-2	TGTGCCAGCAGTGACCGGGGATCCCCTAGTGGCTACACCTTC	CASSDRGSPSGYTF
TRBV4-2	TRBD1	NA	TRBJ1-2	TGTGCCAGCAGCCAAGACCCGCTGACAGGGACGGCAACCCTAGCTAACTATGGCTACACCTTC	CASSQDPLTGTATLANYGYTF
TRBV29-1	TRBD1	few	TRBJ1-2	TGCAGCGTTGAAGATCTGCAGGGGGCCCGTCCTAACTATGGCTACACCTTC	CSVEDLQGARPNYGYTF
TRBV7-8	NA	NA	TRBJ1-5	TGTGCCAGCAGCGCCGGGATACGCGATCAGCCCCAGCATTTT	CASSAGIRDQPQHF
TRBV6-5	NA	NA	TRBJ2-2	TGTGCCAGCAGACTTCGAAGAGCCGGGGAGCTGTTTTTT	CASRLRRAGELFF
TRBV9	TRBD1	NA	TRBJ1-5	TGTGCCAGCAGCGCGACAGGGGGCAATCAGCCCCAGCATTTT	CASSATGGNQPQHF
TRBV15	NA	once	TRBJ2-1	TGTGCCACCGGGGCCTCCTACAATGAGCAGTTCTTC	CATGASYNEQFF
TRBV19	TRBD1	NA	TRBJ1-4	TGTGCCAGTAGTACGGGACAGACGAGTGAAAAACTGTTTTTT	CASSTGQTSEKLFF
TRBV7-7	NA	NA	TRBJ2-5	TGTGCTAGCAGCTTACGGTTGTCAGAGACCCAGTACTTC	CASSLRLSETQYF
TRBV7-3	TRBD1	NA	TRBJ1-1	TGTGCCAGCAGCTTAAGGGGACAGGTTAAAGCTTTCTTT	CASSLRGQVKAFF
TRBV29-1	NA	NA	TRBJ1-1	TGCAGCGTTCCTTCAGCAGGGGCCATGAACACTGAAGCTTTCTTT	CSVPSAGAMNTEAFF
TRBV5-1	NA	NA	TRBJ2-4	TGCGCCAGCAGCTTGGCGGGGGTAAGAGCGGACATTCAGTACTTC	CASSLAGVRADIQYF
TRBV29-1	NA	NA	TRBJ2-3	TGCAGCGTTGAAGATCAGGTTTTAACCTTGGGCACAGATACGCAGTATTTT	CSVEDQVLTLGTDTQYF
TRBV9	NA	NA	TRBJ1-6	TGTGCCAGCAGCGTAGATAACAGCTCACCCCTCCACTTT	CASSVDNSSPLHF
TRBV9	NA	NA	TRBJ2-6	TGTGCCAGCAGCGGACCCCAGGGGCCAACGAGAGACATGTCTGGGGCCAACGTCCTGACTTTC	CASSGPQGPTRDMSGANVLTF
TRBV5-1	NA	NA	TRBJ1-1	TGCGCCAGCAGCTTACCCGGGGGGAGGAACACTGAAGCTTTCTTT	CASSLPGGRNTEAFF
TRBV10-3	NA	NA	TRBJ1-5	TGTGCCATCAGTGAGTTGGGCGGAGGCCAGCCCCAGCATTTT	CAISELGGGQPQHF
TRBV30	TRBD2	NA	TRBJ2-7	TGTGCCTGCACCTGGGGGGGGGACGAGCAGTACTTC	CACTWGGDEQYF
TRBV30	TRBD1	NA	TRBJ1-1	TGTGCCTGGAGTGGGGGACAGTCAGATGAAGCTTTCTTT	CAWSGGQSDEAFF
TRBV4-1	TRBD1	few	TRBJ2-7	TGCGCCAGCAGCCAAGGGACAGGGGCCCCCTACGAGCAGTACTTC	CASSQGTGAPYEQYF
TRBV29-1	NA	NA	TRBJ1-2	TGCAGCGTTGCCTACCCGGGGGGTAGGTTCATAGACTATGGCTACACCTTC	CSVAYPGGRFIDYGYTF
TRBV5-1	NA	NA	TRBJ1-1	TGCGCCAGCAGCCCCATGACAGCGAACACTGAAGCTTTCTTT	CASSPMTANTEAFF
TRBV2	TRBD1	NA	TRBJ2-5	TGTGCCAGCAGGGAGACAGGGGCGGGAGAGACCCAGTACTTC	CASRETGAGETQYF
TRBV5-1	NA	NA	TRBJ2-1	TGCGCCAGCAGCGAGGGCCCGTCAGAGGAGCAGTTCTTC	CASSEGPSEEQFF
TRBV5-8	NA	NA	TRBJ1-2	TGTGCCAGCAGCCCAACGACGGAGCTCGGCTACACCTTC	CASSPTTELGYTF
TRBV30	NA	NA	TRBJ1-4	TGTGCCTGGAGTCCGAGGGCCATAGGAGTGGGAAAACTGTTTTTT	CAWSPRAIGVGKLFF
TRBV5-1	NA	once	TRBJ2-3	TGCGCCAGCAGCTCGGGACATTCAATCAGCACAGATACGCAGTATTTT	CASSSGHSISTDTQYF
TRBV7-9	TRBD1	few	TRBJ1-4	TGTGCCAGCAGCTTAAATAAGGGGGCCACTAATGAAAAACTGTTTTTT	CASSLNKGATNEKLFF